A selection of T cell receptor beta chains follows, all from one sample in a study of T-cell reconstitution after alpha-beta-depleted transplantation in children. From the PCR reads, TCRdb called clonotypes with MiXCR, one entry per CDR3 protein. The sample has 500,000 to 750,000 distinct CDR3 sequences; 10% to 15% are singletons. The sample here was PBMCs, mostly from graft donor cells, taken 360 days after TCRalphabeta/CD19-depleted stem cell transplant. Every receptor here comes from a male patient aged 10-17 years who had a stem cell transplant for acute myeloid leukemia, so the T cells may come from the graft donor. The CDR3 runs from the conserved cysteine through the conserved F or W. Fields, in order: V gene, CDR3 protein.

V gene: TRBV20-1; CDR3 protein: CSASRGQDYGYTF
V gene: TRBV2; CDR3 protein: CASSALLAGVHTQYF
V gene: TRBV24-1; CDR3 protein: CATSDFRRGRQYF
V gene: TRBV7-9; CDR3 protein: CASSLEVLHNSPLHF
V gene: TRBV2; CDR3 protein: CASSESETQYF
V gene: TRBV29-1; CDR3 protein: CSAPGGGSNEQFF
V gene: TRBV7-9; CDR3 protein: CASSLVSGRGNEQFF
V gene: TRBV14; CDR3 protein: CASSHLTLTGELFF
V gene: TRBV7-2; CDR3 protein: CASTHPGLVTYEQYF
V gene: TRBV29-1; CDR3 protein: CSGHVGLNTEAFF
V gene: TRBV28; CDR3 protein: CASSSLVRAGGTYEQYF
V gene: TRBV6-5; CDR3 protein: CASSYWGGGVYNEQFF
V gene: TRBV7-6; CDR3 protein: CASSSQMGLMDVRADTQYF
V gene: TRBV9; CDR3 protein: CASSVSARGQGNTGELFF
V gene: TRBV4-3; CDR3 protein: CASSSDLNSNQPQHF
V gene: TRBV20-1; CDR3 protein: CSASSLALRRETQYF
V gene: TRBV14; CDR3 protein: CASSSPRPRGEQFF
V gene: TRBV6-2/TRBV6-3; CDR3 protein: CASSSSGLAGVAAYEQYF
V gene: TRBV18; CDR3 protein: CASSPTGGYNEQFF
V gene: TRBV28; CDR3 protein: CASSYQGANTGELFF
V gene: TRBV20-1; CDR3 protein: CSAGREGGNTIYF
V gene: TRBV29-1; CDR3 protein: CSVRWRGHEQYF
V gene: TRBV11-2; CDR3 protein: CASSFLWGAGSTDTQYF
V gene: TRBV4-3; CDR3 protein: CASSQEKGQYNSPLHF
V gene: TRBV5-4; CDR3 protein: CASSPGQADTQYF
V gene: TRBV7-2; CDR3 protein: CASSLGSTSGMETQYF
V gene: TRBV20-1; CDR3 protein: CSARDGNHGYTF
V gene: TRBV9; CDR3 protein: CASSVDVSGSKNEQYF
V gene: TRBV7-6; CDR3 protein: CASSLRVSANEKLFF
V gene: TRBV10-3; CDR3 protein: CAISEIQTLVKQYF
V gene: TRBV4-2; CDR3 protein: CASSPWTSGTHNEQFF
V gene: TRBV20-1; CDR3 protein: CSARVGGGLTEAFF
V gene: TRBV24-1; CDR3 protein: CATSDLTGNQPQHF
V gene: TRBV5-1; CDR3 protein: CASTDRDRASNTEAFF
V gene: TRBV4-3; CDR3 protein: CASSRSGWQGTRNEQYF
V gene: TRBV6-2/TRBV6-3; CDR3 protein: CASSYEASGSKDTQYF
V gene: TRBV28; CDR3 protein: CASSLGQIRETQYF
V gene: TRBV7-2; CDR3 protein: CASSLVFLADTYEQYF
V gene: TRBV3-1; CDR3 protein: CASSLGDRLNEKLFF
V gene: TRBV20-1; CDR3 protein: CSASLAAPYEQYF
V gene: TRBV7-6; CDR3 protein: CASSFLGAVGSGFETQYF
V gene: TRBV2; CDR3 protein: CASTYGGPAEQYF
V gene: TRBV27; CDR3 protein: CASSLSLGGSSVGEQFF
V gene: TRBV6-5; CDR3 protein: CASSYSLARPYEQYF
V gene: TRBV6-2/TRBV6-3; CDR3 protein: CASSSLTNEQFF
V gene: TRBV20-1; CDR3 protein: CSASEGTQYF
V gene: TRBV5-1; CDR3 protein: CASMLDTSSVSAGELFF
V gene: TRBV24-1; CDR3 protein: CATSEQGWFF